This TCR beta chain emerged from a study of T cell clones after liver transplantation. Across the study: Third-party-reactive TCRbeta sequences from pre-transplant mixed lymphocyte reactions served as antigen-independent comparators. Subjects received no induction therapy and standard immunosuppression until randomization at 12-24 months post-transplant.

Generated by immunoSEQ multiplex PCR, the TCRdb table keeps only in-frame clones and is missing some. This sample has over 50,000 clones, with about 88% found just once. Deletions cut 3 bases from V and 2 bases from J, with 18 bases between. The CDR3 covers 17 residues. The germline V gene encodes CDR1 SGHRS and CDR2 YFSETQ. The chain is built from TRBV5-1 and TRBJ1-3; D unclear. This specimen consisted of CD4+ T cells from blood, obtained before liver transplant. The receptor's source is a human donor who received a liver transplant. In DNA form, the CDR3 reads TGCGCCAGCAGCTCAGCTCCGGGCGATCGTACTGGAAACACCATATATTTT. This encodes CASSSAPGDRTGNTIYF.